The TCR beta chain described here comes from a study of cytomegalovirus exposure and HLA in healthy donors. Trimming removed 8 bases from V and 6 bases from J; junction bases left unmatched: 10. CDR1 and CDR2 (germline): SNHLY, FYNNEI. This CDR3 is built from 15 residues. The protocol was immunoSEQ multiplex PCR, while the TCRdb copy is restricted to in-frame clones and leaves out a portion. The table records a few hundred thousand clones, over 80% of them present only once. The sequencing input was PBMCs. The chain links TRBV2 to TRBJ2-2; 9 positions match TRBD1. This TCR came from a woman in her 30s in good health and CMV-seropositive. CDR3 in DNA: TGTGCCAGCGGGCGGGACAGGGAATTATCCGGGGAGCTGTTTTTT. Its translation: CASGRDRELSGELFF. The full variable domain, in which reference TRBV2 and TRBJ2-2 provide the parts outside the CDR3, is EPEVTQTPSHQVTQMGQEVILRCVPISNHLYFYWYRQILGQKVEFLVSFYNNEISEKSEIFDDQFSVERPDGSNFTLKIRSTKLEDSAMYFCASGRDRELSGELFFGEGSRLTVL.